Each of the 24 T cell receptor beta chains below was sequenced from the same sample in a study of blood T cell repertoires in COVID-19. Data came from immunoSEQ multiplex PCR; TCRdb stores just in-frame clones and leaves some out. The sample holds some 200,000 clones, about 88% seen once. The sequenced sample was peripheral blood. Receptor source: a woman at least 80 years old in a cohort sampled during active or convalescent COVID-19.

This CDR3 reads CANYRGDSNQPQHF. In DNA, the CDR3 is TGCGCCAATTACAGGGGGGACAGCAATCAGCCCCAGCATTTT. V is TRBV10-1 and J is TRBJ1-5, with TRBD1 matching over 8 bases. With V trimmed by 10 bases and J by 1 base, 6 bases remained unmatched. This CDR3 has 14 residues. The germline gives CDR1 WNHNN, CDR2 SYGVQD (reference sequence).

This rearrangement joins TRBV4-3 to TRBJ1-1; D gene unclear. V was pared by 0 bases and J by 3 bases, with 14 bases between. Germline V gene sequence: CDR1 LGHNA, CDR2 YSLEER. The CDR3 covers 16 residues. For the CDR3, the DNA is TGCGCCAGCAGCCAAGACCGGGGAGGGTGGGACACTGAAGCTTTCTTT. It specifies CASSQDRGGWDTEAFF.

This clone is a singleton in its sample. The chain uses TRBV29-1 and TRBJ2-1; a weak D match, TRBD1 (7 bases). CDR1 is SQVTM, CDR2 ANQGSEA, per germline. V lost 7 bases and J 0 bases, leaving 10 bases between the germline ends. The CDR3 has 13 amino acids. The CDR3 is CSGRGDSYNEQFF. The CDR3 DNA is TGCAGCGGCAGGGGGGACTCCTACAATGAGCAGTTCTTC.

The CDR3 coding sequence is TGTGCCAGTAGTACCGGGGGGGGGACTTCACTTGTCCTCTATGGCTACACCTTC. Residues: CASSTGGGTSLVLYGYTF. V and J are TRBV19 and TRBJ1-2; tentative D call: TRBD1 (5 bases). Trimming removed 4 bases from V and 4 bases from J, with 25 bases in between. This CDR3 comprises 18 residues. Germline V lookup: CDR1 LNHDA, CDR2 SQIVND (reference sequence).

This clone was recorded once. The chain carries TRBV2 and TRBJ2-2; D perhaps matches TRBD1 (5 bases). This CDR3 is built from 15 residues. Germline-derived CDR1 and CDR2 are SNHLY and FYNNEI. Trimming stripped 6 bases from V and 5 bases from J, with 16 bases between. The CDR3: CASSFQGRYTGELFF. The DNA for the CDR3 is TGTGCCAGCAGCTTCCAGGGTAGATATACCGGGGAGCTGTTTTTT.

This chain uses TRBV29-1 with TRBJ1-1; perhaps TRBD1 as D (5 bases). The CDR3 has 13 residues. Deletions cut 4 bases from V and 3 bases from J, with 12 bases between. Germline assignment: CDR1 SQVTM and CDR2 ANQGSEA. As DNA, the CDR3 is TGCAGCGTTGTGGGGGGAAGTGACACTGAAGCTTTCTTT. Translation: CSVVGGSDTEAFF.

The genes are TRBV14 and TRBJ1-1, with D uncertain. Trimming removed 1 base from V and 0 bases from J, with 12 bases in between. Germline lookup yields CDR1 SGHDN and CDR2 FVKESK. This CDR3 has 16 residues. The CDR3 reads CASSQGITVMNTEAFF. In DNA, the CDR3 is TGTGCCAGCAGCCAAGGAATAACAGTTATGAACACTGAAGCTTTCTTT.

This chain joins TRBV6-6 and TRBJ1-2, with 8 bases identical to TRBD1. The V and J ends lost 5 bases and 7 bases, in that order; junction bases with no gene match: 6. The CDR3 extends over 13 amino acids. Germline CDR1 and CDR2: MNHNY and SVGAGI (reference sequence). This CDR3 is CASSPQGAGGYTF. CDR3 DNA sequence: TGTGCCAGCAGTCCCCAGGGGGCCGGTGGCTACACCTTC.

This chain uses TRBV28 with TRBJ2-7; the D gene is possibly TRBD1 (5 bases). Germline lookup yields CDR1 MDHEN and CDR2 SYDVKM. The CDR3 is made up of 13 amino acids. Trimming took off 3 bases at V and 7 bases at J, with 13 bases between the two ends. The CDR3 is CASSFLRVGEQYV. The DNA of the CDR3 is TGTGCCAGCAGTTTTCTCAGGGTCGGGGAGCAGTACGTC.

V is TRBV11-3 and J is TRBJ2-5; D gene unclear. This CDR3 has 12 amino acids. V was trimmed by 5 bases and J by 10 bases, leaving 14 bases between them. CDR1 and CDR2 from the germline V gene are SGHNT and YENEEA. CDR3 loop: CASSPLAGDQYF. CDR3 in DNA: TGTGCCAGCAGCCCCTTAGCTGGCGACCAGTACTTC.

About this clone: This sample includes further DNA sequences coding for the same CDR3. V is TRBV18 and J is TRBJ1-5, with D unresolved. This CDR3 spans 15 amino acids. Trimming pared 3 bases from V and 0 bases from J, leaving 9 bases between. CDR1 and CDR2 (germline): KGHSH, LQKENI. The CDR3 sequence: CASSPGPRSNQPQHF. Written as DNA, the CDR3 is TGTGCCAGCTCACCGGGCCCGCGTAGCAATCAGCCCCAGCATTTT.

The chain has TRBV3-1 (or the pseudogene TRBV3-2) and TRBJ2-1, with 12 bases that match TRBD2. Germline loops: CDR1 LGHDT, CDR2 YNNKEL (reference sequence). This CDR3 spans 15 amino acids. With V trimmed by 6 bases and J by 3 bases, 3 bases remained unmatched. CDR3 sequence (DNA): TGTGCCAGCAGTCTAGCGGGAGGGCGCTACAATGAGCAGTTCTTC. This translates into CASSLAGGRYNEQFF.

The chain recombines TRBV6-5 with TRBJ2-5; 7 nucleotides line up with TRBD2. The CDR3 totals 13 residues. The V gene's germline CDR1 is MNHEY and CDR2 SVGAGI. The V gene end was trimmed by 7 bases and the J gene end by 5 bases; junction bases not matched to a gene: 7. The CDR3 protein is CASKTVGGETQYF. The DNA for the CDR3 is TGTGCCAGCAAGACGGTCGGGGGGGAGACCCAGTACTTC.

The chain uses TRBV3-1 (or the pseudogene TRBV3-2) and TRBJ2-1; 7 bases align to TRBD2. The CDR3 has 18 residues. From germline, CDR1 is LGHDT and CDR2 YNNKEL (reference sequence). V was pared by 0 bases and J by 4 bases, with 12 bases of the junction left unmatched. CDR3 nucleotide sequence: TGTGCCAGCAGCCAAGATGGACTAGTAGCCTCGTCTTACAATGAGCAGTTCTTC. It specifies CASSQDGLVASSYNEQFF.

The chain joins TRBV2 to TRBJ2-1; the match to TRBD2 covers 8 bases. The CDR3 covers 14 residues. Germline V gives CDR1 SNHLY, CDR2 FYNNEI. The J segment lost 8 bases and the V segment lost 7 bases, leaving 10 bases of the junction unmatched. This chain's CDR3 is CASKVRTSLHEQFF. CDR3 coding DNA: TGTGCCAGCAAGGTTAGGACTAGCCTCCATGAGCAGTTCTTC.

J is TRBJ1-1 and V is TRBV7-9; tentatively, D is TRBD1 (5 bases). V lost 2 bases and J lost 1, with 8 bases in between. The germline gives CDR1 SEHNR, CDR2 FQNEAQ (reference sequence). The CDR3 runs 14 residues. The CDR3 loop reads CASSLMGGNTEAFF. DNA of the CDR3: TGTGCCAGCAGCTTAATGGGGGGGAACACTGAAGCTTTCTTT. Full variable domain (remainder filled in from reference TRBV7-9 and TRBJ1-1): DTGVSQNPRHKITKRGQNVTFRCDPISEHNRLYWYRQTLGQGPEFLTYFQNEAQLEKSRLLSDRFSAERPKGSFSTLEIQRTEQGDSAMYLCASSLMGGNTEAFFGQGTRLTVV.

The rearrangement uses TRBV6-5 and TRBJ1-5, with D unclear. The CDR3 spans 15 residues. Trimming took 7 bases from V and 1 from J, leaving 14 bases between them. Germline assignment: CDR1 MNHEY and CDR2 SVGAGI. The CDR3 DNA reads TGTGCCAGCAAATGGGGTGGGGAGAGCAATCAGCCCCAGCATTTT. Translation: CASKWGGESNQPQHF.

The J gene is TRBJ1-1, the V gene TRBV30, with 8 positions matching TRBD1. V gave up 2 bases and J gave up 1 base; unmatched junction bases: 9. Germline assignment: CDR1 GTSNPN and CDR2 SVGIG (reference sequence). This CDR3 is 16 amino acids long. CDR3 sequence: CAWSPKTGAPNTEAFF. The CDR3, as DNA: TGTGCCTGGAGTCCCAAGACAGGGGCCCCGAACACTGAAGCTTTCTTT.

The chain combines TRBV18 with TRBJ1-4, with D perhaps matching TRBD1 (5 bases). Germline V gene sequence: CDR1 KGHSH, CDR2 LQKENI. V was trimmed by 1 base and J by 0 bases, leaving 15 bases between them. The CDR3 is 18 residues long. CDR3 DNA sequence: TGTGCCAGCTCACCACGCCTTTGGACACTTGCAACTAATGAAAAACTGTTTTTT. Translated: CASSPRLWTLATNEKLFF. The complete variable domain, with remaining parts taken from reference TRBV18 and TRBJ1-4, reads NAGVMQNPRHLVRRRGQEARLRCSPMKGHSHVYWYRQLPEEGLKFMVYLQKENIIDESGMPKERFSAEFPKEGPSILRIQQVVRGDSAAYFCASSPRLWTLATNEKLFFGSGTQLSVL.

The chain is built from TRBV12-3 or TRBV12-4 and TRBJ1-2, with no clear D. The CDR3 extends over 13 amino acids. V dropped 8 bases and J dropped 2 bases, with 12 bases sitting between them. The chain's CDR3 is CASFDSLNYGYTF. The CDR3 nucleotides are TGTGCCAGCTTCGACTCTTTAAACTATGGCTACACCTTC.

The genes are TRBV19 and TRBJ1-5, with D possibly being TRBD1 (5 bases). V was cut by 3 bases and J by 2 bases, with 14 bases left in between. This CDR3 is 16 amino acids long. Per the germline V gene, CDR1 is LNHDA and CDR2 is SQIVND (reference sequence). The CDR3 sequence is CASSISGREGNQPQHF. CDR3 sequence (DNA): TGTGCCAGTAGTATCTCAGGGCGAGAGGGCAATCAGCCCCAGCATTTT.

CDR3 in amino acids: CASSYGQGHSGNTIYF. The CDR3 DNA follows: TGTGCCAGCAGTTACGGCCAGGGGCACTCTGGAAACACCATATATTTT. The rearrangement links TRBV6-6 to TRBJ1-3, with D possibly matching TRBD1 (6 bases). Germline V CDR1 and CDR2: MNHNY, SVGAGI (reference sequence). The V and J ends lost 2 bases and 0 bases respectively, with 11 bases between them. This CDR3 contains 16 residues.

The CDR3: CASSQDPSPGLAGAGANVLTF. The CDR3 DNA sequence: TGTGCCAGCAGCCAGGATCCCTCGCCGGGACTAGCGGGAGCTGGGGCCAACGTCCTGACTTTC. The rearrangement links TRBV4-2 to TRBJ2-6, with 14 bases that match TRBD2. Germline trimming cut 3 bases from V and 2 bases from J; bases unmatched to any gene: 12. In germline, CDR1 is LGHNA, CDR2 YNFKEQ. This CDR3 region has 21 residues.

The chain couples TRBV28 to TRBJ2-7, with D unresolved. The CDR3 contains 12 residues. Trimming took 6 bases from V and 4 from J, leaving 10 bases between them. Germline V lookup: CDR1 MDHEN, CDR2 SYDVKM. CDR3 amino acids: CASRRFGYEQYF. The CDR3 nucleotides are TGTGCCAGCAGGCGGTTTGGGTACGAGCAGTACTTC.